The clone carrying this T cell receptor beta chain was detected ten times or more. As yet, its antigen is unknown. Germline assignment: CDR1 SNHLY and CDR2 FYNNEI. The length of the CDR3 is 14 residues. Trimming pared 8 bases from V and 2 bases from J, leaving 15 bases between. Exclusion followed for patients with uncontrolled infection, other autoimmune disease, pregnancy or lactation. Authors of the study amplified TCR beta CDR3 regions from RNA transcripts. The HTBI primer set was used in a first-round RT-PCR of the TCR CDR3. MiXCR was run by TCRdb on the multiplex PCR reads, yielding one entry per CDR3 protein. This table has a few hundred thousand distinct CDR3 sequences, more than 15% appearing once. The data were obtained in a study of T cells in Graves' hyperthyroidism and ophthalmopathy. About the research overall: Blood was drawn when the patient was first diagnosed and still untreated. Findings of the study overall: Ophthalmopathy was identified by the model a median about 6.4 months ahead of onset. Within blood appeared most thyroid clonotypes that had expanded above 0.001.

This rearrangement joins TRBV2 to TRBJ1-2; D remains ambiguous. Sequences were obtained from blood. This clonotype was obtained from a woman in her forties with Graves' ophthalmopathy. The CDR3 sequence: CASQQSYTNYGYTF. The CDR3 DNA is TGTGCCAGCCAGCAGTCGTACACAAACTATGGCTACACCTTC.